The following is a TCR beta chain sequence with its context. No antigen is known for it. Base quality data are lacking; no much larger clone is found one base away. To sequence the TCRbeta CDR3 region, genomic DNA was isolated from the sorted cells. TCRbeta CDR3 regions were sequenced using the immunoSEQ Assay. Imported from immuneACCESS, the table was reduced by TCRdb to in-frame sequences with V and J called. These copies leave out some clones; in studies compared against another copy, an unresolved V gene accounts for under half, and the cause of the remainder is not known. The sample profile shows fewer than 100,000 clones; approximately 91% of them were found once. Of the sample, approximately 12% falls within the top ten clones. This sample was included in a study of OX40 agonist ivuxolimab in advanced cancers. In terms of the full investigation: Ivuxolimab was a fully human IgG2 agonistic monoclonal antibody targeting the costimulatory receptor OX40 (CD134). Partial responses were achieved by three dose-escalation patients, of whom one had hepatocellular carcinoma and two had cutaneous melanoma. Among the approximately 50 dose-escalation patients, 19 had hepatocellular carcinoma, about 15 melanoma, 9 renal cell carcinoma and 9 head and neck cancer. The paper covers the monotherapy dose-escalation part of the phase I ivuxolimab trial, which included N of about 56 patients. Patients were allowed to have had prior anti-PD-1, anti-PD-L1 or anti-CTLA-4 therapy, and approximately 41% of the dose-escalation patients had previously received checkpoint inhibitors. Intravenous ivuxolimab was administered to patients every 2 weeks at six dose levels: 0.01, 0.1, 0.3, 1.5, 3 and 10 mg/kg. In the dose-escalation cohort, roughly 80% of patients were male, and the mean age was approximately 60 years, with a range of roughly 20 to 80. Peripheral TCRbeta sequencing was intended to test whether TCR sequence diversity was altered and clonal T-cell expansion was caused by ivuxolimab.

From cysteine to phenylalanine, the CDR3 is 14 amino acids long. CDR3 DNA only is kept here, 42 bases in frame from base 1. V loses 5 bases, J loses 4 bases, and the germline ends lie 14 bases apart. CDR1 and CDR2, looked up from the germline V gene (reference sequence), are MNHEY and SMNVEV. Findings and caveats that apply to the study as a whole: At doses of 0.1 to 3.0 mg/kg, clonal expansion of both CD4+ and CD8+ blood T cells was observed from baseline to week 6. Low levels of normalized T-cell clonal expansion were also seen in some patients who did not respond. After ivuxolimab, CD8+ T cells had more expanded clones than CD4+ T cells on average. In the 0.1-3.0 mg/kg groups, partial responders had among the lowest normalized peripheral clonal expansion, particularly in CD8+ T cells. Which antigens the clonally expanded peripheral T cells were specific for was not determined.

The trial excluded patients who had a history of autoimmune disease or who were on systemic immunosuppression. Peripheral blood for TCR sequencing was drawn from every dose cohort at baseline, at cycle 4 day 1 and at cycle 7 day 1. The samples were drawn from a first-in-human, open-label, multicenter phase I dose-escalation trial of ivuxolimab. Adults with locally advanced or metastatic melanoma, renal cell, hepatocellular, or head and neck squamous cell carcinoma were enrolled in the trial. CD4+ and CD8+ T cells were sorted separately from peripheral blood before TCR sequencing. Source: CD4+ or CD8+ T cells sorted from blood, taken in a trial of the OX40 agonist ivuxolimab. The clonotype originates from an adult with an advanced solid tumor such as melanoma, head and neck, liver or kidney cancer. The sequence links TRBV27 to TRBJ1-2; TRBD1 is perhaps the D gene, given 6 matching bases. In nucleotide form, the sequence is TGTGCCAGCAGTCTAAAACAGGGAGGCTATGGCTACACCTTC. Protein translation: CASSLKQGGYGYTF.